A selection of T cell receptor beta chains follows, all from one sample in a study of cytotoxic CD8 clonotypes in ibrutinib-treated CLL. Sequenced by immunoSEQ multiplex PCR; TCRdb stores in-frame clones only, minus some. The sample records 58,000 or so clones, less than 75% being singletons. The specimen was PBMCs, collected after 12 months of ibrutinib treatment. These receptors came from a human donor with chronic lymphocytic leukemia. The CDR3 runs from the conserved cysteine through the conserved F or W. The D gene is left open where the match is weak. Some rows have no size entry. The others give once, few or many, or a class for an expanded clone.

clone size	D gene	V gene	J gene	CDR3 length	CDR3 protein	CDR3 DNA
NA	NA	TRBV28	TRBJ2-7	13	CASSFWGQDEQYF	TGTGCCAGCAGTTTCTGGGGCCAGGACGAGCAGTACTTC
many	NA	TRBV15	TRBJ2-3	12	CATRANWHTQYF	TGTGCCACCCGGGCAAATTGGCATACGCAGTATTTT
NA	TRBD1	TRBV2	TRBJ1-1	13	CASSAETGTEAFF	TGTGCCAGCAGTGCCGAGACAGGGACTGAAGCTTTCTTT
few	TRBD1	TRBV5-1	TRBJ1-2	15	CASSKDRVVSYGYTF	TGCGCCAGCAGCAAAGACAGGGTCGTCAGCTATGGCTACACCTTC
few	NA	TRBV27	TRBJ1-4	15	CASSLQGRSNEKLFF	TGTGCCAGCAGTCTCCAAGGGCGGTCTAATGAAAAACTGTTTTTT
NA	NA	TRBV5-6	TRBJ1-1	11	CASSSLREAFF	TGTGCCAGCAGCTCGTTGAGGGAAGCTTTCTTT
once	NA	TRBV6-6	TRBJ2-6	15	CASSYKGSGANVLTF	TGTGCCAGCAGTTACAAAGGGAGTGGGGCCAACGTCCTGACTTTC
NA	TRBD2	TRBV19	TRBJ2-7	19	CASSVLPGLAGRSSYEQYF	TGTGCCAGTAGTGTCCTACCGGGACTAGCGGGAAGAAGCTCCTACGAGCAGTACTTC
once	NA	TRBV27	TRBJ2-2	16	CASRGQGSAGTGELFF	TGTGCCAGCAGGGGTCAGGGTAGCGCTGGGACCGGGGAGCTGTTTTTT
few	NA	TRBV7-9	TRBJ1-5	18	CASSWGLGGTYSNQPQHF	TGTGCCAGCAGCTGGGGCCTGGGGGGCACGTATAGCAATCAGCCCCAGCATTTT
many	TRBD2	TRBV19	TRBJ2-3	15	CASSWTGGPTDTQYF	TGTGCCAGTAGTTGGACGGGGGGTCCCACAGATACGCAGTATTTT
few	NA	TRBV6-4	TRBJ1-2	11	CASSDSRGYTF	TGTGCCAGCAGTGACTCTCGTGGCTACACCTTC
NA	NA	TRBV14	TRBJ1-1	14	CASSQDFVGTEAFF	TGTGCCAGCAGCCAAGATTTCGTGGGCACTGAAGCTTTCTTT
NA	NA	TRBV11-2	TRBJ2-3	12	CASSLHLDTQYF	TGTGCCAGCAGCCTCCACTTGGATACGCAGTATTTT
NA	NA	TRBV6-5	TRBJ1-2	15	CASSYSAGTNYGYTF	TGTGCCAGCAGTTACTCGGCAGGGACTAACTATGGCTACACCTTC
NA	TRBD1	TRBV9	TRBJ1-4	15	CASSERDRGREKLFF	TGTGCCAGCAGCGAACGGGACAGGGGGAGAGAAAAACTGTTTTTT
NA	TRBD2	TRBV14	TRBJ2-1	20	CASSRTYGLAGGPNYNEQFF	TGTGCCAGCAGCCGAACATATGGACTAGCGGGAGGGCCCAACTACAATGAGCAGTTCTTC
NA	TRBD1	TRBV6-1	TRBJ1-4	15	CASSEDPGGNEKLFF	TGTGCCAGCAGTGAAGATCCAGGGGGGAATGAAAAACTGTTTTTT
few	TRBD1	TRBV5-4	TRBJ1-5	14	CASSRQGSNQPQHF	TGTGCCAGCAGCAGACAGGGTAGCAATCAGCCCCAGCATTTT
NA	NA	TRBV29-1	TRBJ1-1	12	CSVEGERRLAFF	TGCAGCGTTGAGGGGGAGAGAAGACTGGCTTTCTTT
NA	TRBD2	TRBV5-1	TRBJ2-1	17	CASSLGAGLAMADEQFF	TGCGCCAGCAGCTTGGGAGCGGGACTAGCTATGGCGGATGAGCAGTTCTTC
many	NA	TRBV19	TRBJ1-1	14	CASRVRGRDTEAFF	TGTGCCAGTAGGGTTAGGGGGAGGGACACTGAAGCTTTCTTT
NA	NA	TRBV7-8	TRBJ2-7	13	CASSLGGPYEQYF	TGTGCCAGCAGCTTAGGAGGCCCCTACGAGCAGTACTTC
few	NA	TRBV28	TRBJ1-5	15	CASSSTLSSNQPQHF	TGTGCCAGCAGTTCAACCCTGTCCAGCAATCAGCCCCAGCATTTT
NA	NA	TRBV11-2	TRBJ2-3	15	CASSKDGRFGDTQYF	TGTGCCAGCAGCAAAGACGGCAGGTTTGGAGATACGCAGTATTTT
NA	NA	TRBV27	TRBJ1-2	14	CASSPRGGVYGYTF	TGTGCCAGCAGTCCCAGAGGGGGGGTCTATGGCTACACCTTC
NA	TRBD2	TRBV5-1	TRBJ2-3	16	CASSLDTSGGSDTQYF	TGCGCCAGCAGCTTGGACACTAGCGGGGGTTCAGATACGCAGTATTTT
NA	NA	TRBV27	TRBJ1-1	15	CASSPTGSLNTEAFF	TGTGCCAGCAGTCCGACAGGAAGCCTGAACACTGAAGCTTTCTTT
NA	NA	TRBV5-6	TRBJ2-5	14	CASSLGGYQETQYF	TGTGCCAGCAGCTTGGGGGGGTACCAAGAGACCCAGTACTTC
NA	NA	TRBV15	TRBJ2-3	14	CATSRGRSTDTQYF	TGTGCCACCAGCAGAGGACGGAGCACAGATACGCAGTATTTT
NA	NA	TRBV5-6	TRBJ2-5	16	CASSRGPRRAMETQYF	TGTGCCAGCAGCCGGGGACCCCGCAGGGCCATGGAGACCCAGTACTTC
NA	TRBD1	TRBV5-6	TRBJ1-5	15	CASSRTGVLNQPQHF	TGTGCCAGCAGCCGGACAGGGGTCCTCAATCAGCCCCAGCATTTT
NA	NA	TRBV15	TRBJ2-1	15	CATSRDRRNHNEQFF	TGTGCCACCAGCAGAGATAGAAGAAACCACAATGAGCAGTTCTTC
NA	NA	TRBV11-2	TRBJ1-1	17	CASSWRPTGHGNTEAFF	TGTGCCAGCAGCTGGAGACCAACGGGACATGGGAACACTGAAGCTTTCTTT
NA	TRBD1	TRBV5-1	TRBJ1-2	15	CASSSQTGSNYGYTF	TGCGCCAGCAGCTCGCAGACAGGGAGTAACTATGGCTACACCTTC
NA	TRBD1	TRBV5-1	TRBJ2-7	14	CASSFDRATYEQYF	TGCGCCAGCAGCTTTGACAGGGCGACCTACGAGCAGTACTTC